These T cell receptor beta chains were read from a single sample in a study of T-cell reconstitution after alpha-beta-depleted transplantation in children. TCRdb re-analysed the PCR reads in MiXCR, keeping a single row per CDR3 protein. This sample carries over 550,000 distinct CDR3 sequences, over 9.5% of them seen once, and the ten largest clones take 3.5% to 5%. The material was PBMCs from the stem cell graft donor, obtained from the stem cell graft. The receptors were sampled from a human donor who donated a stem cell graft to a child with acute myeloid leukemia. The CDR3 runs from the conserved cysteine through the conserved F or W. D genes are given only for firm matches. Clone size, where shown, is once, few, many, or a class for clones that have expanded.

D gene	clone size	V gene	J gene	CDR3 protein	CDR3 DNA
TRBD2	many	TRBV14	TRBJ2-3	CASSQDLTSGYTDTQYF	TGTGCCAGCAGCCAAGATCTGACTAGCGGTTACACAGATACGCAGTATTTT
-	many	TRBV13	TRBJ2-1	CASTLEGNNEQFF	TGTGCCAGCACTTTGGAAGGGAACAATGAGCAGTTCTTC
TRBD2	-	TRBV20-1	TRBJ2-7	CSARGTSGSGEQYF	TGCAGTGCTAGAGGGACTAGCGGGAGCGGCGAGCAGTACTTC
-	few	TRBV30	TRBJ2-6	CAWRGRGSGANVLTF	TGTGCCTGGAGGGGGCGAGGGTCTGGGGCCAACGTCCTGACTTTC
-	-	TRBV29-1	TRBJ2-5	CSVTDFWGGAETQYF	TGCAGCGTTACCGACTTTTGGGGGGGCGCAGAGACCCAGTACTTC
-	few	TRBV5-1	TRBJ2-1	CASSWKTRGGPNEQFF	TGCGCCAGCAGCTGGAAAACTAGGGGGGGGCCAAATGAGCAGTTCTTC
TRBD2	many	TRBV20-1	TRBJ2-7	CSAPGTIHEQYF	TGCAGTGCTCCGGGGACTATCCACGAGCAGTACTTC
-	many	TRBV20-1	TRBJ2-1	CSPRVNEQFF	TGCAGTCCGAGGGTGAATGAGCAGTTCTTC
-	-	TRBV9	TRBJ2-7	CASSVRGVHEQYF	TGTGCCAGCAGCGTGCGAGGGGTCCACGAGCAGTACTTC
TRBD2	few	TRBV24-1	TRBJ2-3	CATSEASGNTDTQYF	TGTGCCACCAGTGAAGCTAGCGGTAACACAGATACGCAGTATTTT
-	many	TRBV6-2/TRBV6-3	TRBJ2-3	CASRKVRSGRLDTQYF	TGTGCCAGCAGGAAAGTGAGATCGGGTAGATTGGATACGCAGTATTTT
TRBD1	-	TRBV18	TRBJ2-3	CASSPNDRGMTQYF	TGTGCCAGCTCACCCAACGACAGGGGAATGACGCAGTATTTT
TRBD2	-	TRBV7-3	TRBJ2-1	CASSLRGGSGVNEQFF	TGTGCCAGCAGCTTACGGGGCGGGAGCGGTGTAAATGAGCAGTTCTTC
TRBD2	-	TRBV25-1	TRBJ2-7	CASSAPSSGTDSYEQYF	TGTGCCAGCAGTGCCCCGTCTAGCGGGACCGACTCCTACGAGCAGTACTTC
-	-	TRBV27	TRBJ2-3	CASRLAGDTQYF	TGTGCCAGCAGACTGGCAGGGGATACGCAGTATTTT
-	-	TRBV28	TRBJ2-7	CASSFVGTGQYF	TGTGCCAGCAGTTTCGTCGGGACGGGGCAGTACTTC
-	-	TRBV18	TRBJ2-3	CASSPREGGGLGDTQYF	TGTGCCAGCTCACCACGAGAAGGGGGCGGACTAGGAGATACGCAGTATTTT
-	many	TRBV29-1	TRBJ2-7	CSVVGERREQYF	TGCAGCGTTGTTGGGGAAAGGCGCGAGCAGTACTTC
-	many	TRBV12-3/TRBV12-4	TRBJ1-3	CASSLAASTFGNTIYF	TGTGCCAGCAGTTTGGCGGCATCCACATTCGGAAACACCATATATTTT
-	few	TRBV28	TRBJ2-7	CASSLWGNYEQYF	TGTGCCAGCAGTTTATGGGGAAACTACGAGCAGTACTTC
-	once	TRBV6-5	TRBJ2-5	CASSYSQAGETQYF	TGTGCCAGCAGTTACTCCCAGGCGGGGGAGACCCAGTACTTC
-	-	TRBV4-2	TRBJ1-3	CASSRTALGSGNTIYF	TGTGCCAGCAGCCGGACCGCGCTGGGGTCTGGAAACACCATATATTTT